The rows below give T cell receptor beta chains drawn from one sample of a study of T cell changes during pregnancy in multiple sclerosis. The repertoire was sequenced with immunoSEQ multiplex PCR; TCRdb's copy has only in-frame clones and lacks some. Of roughly 40,000 clones listed, roughly 91% are singletons. Source: CD8+ T cells from peripheral blood mononuclear cells, taken before pregnancy. Receptor source: a female donor with multiple sclerosis, enrolled in a pregnancy study. Both conserved end residues are trimmed from each CDR3. The order of the fields is D gene, J gene, clone size, V gene, CDR3 protein. The D gene is left open where the match is weak. Size tells how often a clone was seen (once, few, many) or the class of an expanded clone, and some rows leave it out.

TRBD2,TRBJ2-3,NA,TRBV15,ATSGTRLAGTDTQY
TRBD2,TRBJ2-7,NA,TRBV4-2,ASSQEGTSGSYEQY
NA,TRBJ1-1,NA,TRBV7-9,ASSFPKTGNTEAF
NA,TRBJ2-7,NA,TRBV14,ASSLGTLSTYEQY
TRBD1,TRBJ2-7,NA,TRBV6-6,ASRRQGPVDHEQY
TRBD2,TRBJ2-1,NA,TRBV4-1,ASSQTGTSYNEQF
TRBD2,TRBJ2-3,NA,TRBV11-2,ASSWTSGDTDTQY
NA,TRBJ1-1,NA,TRBV13,ASSLVKGATEAF
TRBD1,TRBJ2-1,NA,TRBV4-2,ASSQATGVWDNEQF
NA,TRBJ1-2,NA,TRBV19,ASSIMTTYGYT
NA,TRBJ1-4,NA,TRBV27,ASKGLGGEKLF
NA,TRBJ2-3,NA,TRBV28,ASSPPRGTDTQY
NA,TRBJ2-3,NA,TRBV7-6,ASSSVPGLLTSTDTQY
TRBD1,TRBJ2-1,NA,TRBV10-3,AIHGGTGKDNEQF
TRBD2,TRBJ2-3,NA,TRBV11-2,ASSLGGRADTQY
NA,TRBJ1-5,NA,TRBV19,ASSVGQGNQPQH
NA,TRBJ2-2,few,TRBV19,ASGDRNTGELF
NA,TRBJ2-5,NA,TRBV7-9,ASSDDRSQETQY
NA,TRBJ2-1,NA,TRBV27,ASHEENEQF
NA,TRBJ2-7,NA,TRBV2,ASSEPGSYEQY
NA,TRBJ2-2,NA,TRBV27,ASSLSRSGSPAGELF
NA,TRBJ2-1,NA,TRBV7-9,ASSSGGTAYNEQF
NA,TRBJ1-5,NA,TRBV27,ASSPGGASNQPQH
TRBD2,TRBJ2-3,NA,TRBV6-4,ASSRTSGTDTQY
NA,TRBJ2-1,NA,TRBV6-5,ASSYTADSSYNEQF
NA,TRBJ2-2,NA,TRBV5-4,ASSLSGTGELF
NA,TRBJ1-1,NA,TRBV6-6,ASTYDRGGTEAF
NA,TRBJ2-1,NA,TRBV4-1,AIRDLRNNEQF
NA,TRBJ2-2,once,TRBV6-1,ASSEAGTMNTGELF
TRBD1,TRBJ2-1,NA,TRBV13,ASSLEGTGYNEQF
TRBD1,TRBJ2-5,once,TRBV19,ASSIGTGEGQETQY
TRBD1,TRBJ2-7,NA,TRBV28,ASRPRDSHEQY
TRBD2,TRBJ2-1,few,TRBV6-5,ASSNGLADEQF
NA,TRBJ2-7,once,TRBV6-6,ASGSRRSYEQY
NA,TRBJ2-7,NA,TRBV29-1,SVIQGSGEQY
NA,TRBJ1-1,few,TRBV9,ASSVDGLANTEAF
TRBD2,TRBJ2-3,NA,TRBV30,AWRGGGSADTQY
TRBD2,TRBJ2-2,NA,TRBV5-4,ASSWGVGRSNTGELF
TRBD2,TRBJ2-1,NA,TRBV6-4,ASSAIAGGPSNEQF
TRBD1,TRBJ1-1,NA,TRBV11-2,ASRGGTGRSNTEAF